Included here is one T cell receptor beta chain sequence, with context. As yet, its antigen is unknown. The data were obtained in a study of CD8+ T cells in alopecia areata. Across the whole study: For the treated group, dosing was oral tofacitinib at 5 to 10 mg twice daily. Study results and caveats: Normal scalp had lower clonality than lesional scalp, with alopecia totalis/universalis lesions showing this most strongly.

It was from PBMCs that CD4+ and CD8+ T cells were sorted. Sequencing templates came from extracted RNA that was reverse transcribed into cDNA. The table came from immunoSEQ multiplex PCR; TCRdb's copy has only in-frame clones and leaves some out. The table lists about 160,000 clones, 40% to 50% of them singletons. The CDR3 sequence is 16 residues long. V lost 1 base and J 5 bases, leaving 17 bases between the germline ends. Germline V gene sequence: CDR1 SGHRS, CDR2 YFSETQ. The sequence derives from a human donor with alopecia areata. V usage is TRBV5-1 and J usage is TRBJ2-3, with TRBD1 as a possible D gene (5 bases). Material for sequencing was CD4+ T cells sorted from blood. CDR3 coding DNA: TGCGCCAGCAGCTTGACCTTATTGGGGCCGGTAGATACGCAGTATTTT. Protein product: CASSLTLLGPVDTQYF.